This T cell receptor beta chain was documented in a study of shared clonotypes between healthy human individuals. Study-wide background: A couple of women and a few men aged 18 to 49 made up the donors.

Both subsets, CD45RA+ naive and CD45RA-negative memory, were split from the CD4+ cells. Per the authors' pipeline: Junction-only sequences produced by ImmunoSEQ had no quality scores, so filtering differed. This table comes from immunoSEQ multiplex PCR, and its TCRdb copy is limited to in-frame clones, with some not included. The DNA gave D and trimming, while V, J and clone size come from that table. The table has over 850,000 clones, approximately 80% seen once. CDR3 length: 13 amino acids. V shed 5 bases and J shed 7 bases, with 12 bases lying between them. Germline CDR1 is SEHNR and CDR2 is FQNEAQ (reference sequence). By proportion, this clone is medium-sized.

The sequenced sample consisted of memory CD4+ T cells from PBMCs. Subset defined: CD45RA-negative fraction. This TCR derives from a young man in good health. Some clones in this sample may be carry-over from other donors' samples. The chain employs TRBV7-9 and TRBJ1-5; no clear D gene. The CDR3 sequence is CASSVLDGQPQHF. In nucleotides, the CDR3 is TGTGCCAGCAGCGTTCTCGACGGCCAGCCCCAGCATTTT.